The 19 T cell receptor beta chains reported below all come from one sample, sequenced in a study of response to subunit inactivated influenza vaccine (dated 2018 in TCRdb). The library was made by RT-PCR. Sequencing instrument: Illumina HiSeq 2500. TCRdb's own reprocessing of the public reads used fastp at Q25 and MiXCR and kept productive beta chains. Each CDR3 protein appears once, grouped with its most common genes and DNA. The sample profile shows hundreds of thousands of distinct CDR3 sequences; less than 8% of them were found once. The ten top clones hold approximately 12% of the sample. Sequencing used PBMCs from blood, obtained approximately 25 months after vaccination. Receptors were obtained from a man aged 45-69 years who received an inactivated influenza vaccine. Donor details come from another sample of the same person, matched by shared clones.

This clonotype was detected ten times or more. V gene TRBV4-3 combines with J gene TRBJ2-2; D might be TRBD2 (6 bases). This CDR3 region has 17 residues. Germline V CDR1 and CDR2: LGHNA, YSLEER. Between the trimmed V and J ends, which lost 0 bases and 4 bases, there was a span of 15 bases. CDR3 sequence reads: CASSQEVDYSGTGELFF. The DNA for the CDR3 is TGCGCCAGCAGCCAAGAGGTGGACTACTCGGGCACCGGGGAGCTGTTTTTT.

There are a few counts of this clonotype. One end of the junction fails to match germline, which may point to a read error. The V and J genes are TRBV2 and TRBJ2-2; D not certain. The CDR3 sequence is 15 residues long. Germline V lookup: CDR1 SNHLY, CDR2 FYNNEI. The CDR3 protein is CASGDRTANTGELFF. In nucleotides, the CDR3 is TGTGCCAGCGGTGATAGGACCGCGAACACCGGGGAGCTGTTTTTT.

The chain links TRBV7-6 to TRBJ2-7; D is perhaps TRBD1 or TRBD2 (5 bases each). V was shortened by 5 bases and J by 3 bases, with 17 bases between the two germline ends. The CDR3 has 15 amino acids. Germline lookup yields CDR1 SGHVS and CDR2 FNYEAQ. The DNA for the CDR3 is TGTGCCAGCAGCGCCCGGGACCCGAAAAACTACGAGCAGTACTTC. Translation gives CASSARDPKNYEQYF.

The rearrangement uses TRBV12-3 or TRBV12-4 and TRBJ1-4; a weak D match, TRBD1 (5 bases). Trimming shortened V by 3 bases and J by 4 bases, and 9 bases separated the two germline ends. CDR3 length: 14 amino acids. The CDR3 sequence is CASSFRGNNEKLFF. The CDR3 nucleotides are TGTGCCAGCAGTTTTCGGGGGAATAATGAAAAACTGTTTTTT.

This rearrangement joins TRBV10-3 to TRBJ2-1, with D possibly matching TRBD2 (6 bases). The germline V gene has CDR1 ENHRY and CDR2 SYGVKD. Trimming shortened V by 8 bases and J by 0 bases, and 14 bases separated the two germline ends. CDR3 length: 15 residues. The CDR3 loop is CAIHSGSSSYNEQFF. The CDR3 DNA sequence: TGTGCCATCCATTCCGGGAGCAGCTCCTACAATGAGCAGTTCTTC.

This clonotype occurred many times. The rearrangement links TRBV4-3 to TRBJ2-5, with D maybe TRBD1 (5 bases). The V end lost 1 base, the J end lost 4 bases, and 7 bases lay between the germline ends. This CDR3 has 13 amino acids. CDR1 is LGHNA and CDR2 is YSLEER in the germline V gene. This chain's CDR3 is CASSQVGVETQYF. The CDR3 coding sequence is TGCGCCAGCAGCCAAGTAGGGGTAGAGACCCAGTACTTC.

The sample holds a few counts of this clonotype. V gene TRBV10-3 combines with J gene TRBJ2-7, with D tentatively TRBD2 (6 bases). CDR1 and CDR2 from the germline V gene are ENHRY and SYGVKD. The CDR3 length is 13 residues. V was trimmed by 5 bases and J by 7 bases, leaving 15 bases between them. Written as DNA, the CDR3 is TGTGCCATCAGTTTGAGGGAGGTGGGGGAGCAGTACTTC. Translating it yields CAISLREVGEQYF.

This clonotype was picked up many times. The gene calls are TRBV6-2 or TRBV6-3 and TRBJ2-1; D gene uncertain. The CDR3 spans 12 residues. The V gene's germline CDR1 is MNHEY and CDR2 SVGEGT. Trimming stripped 10 bases from V and 6 bases from J, with 13 bases between. The CDR3 DNA reads TGTGCCACCTCGAGGCTGCCCAATGAGCAGTTCTTC. It translates to CATSRLPNEQFF.

The chain uses TRBV7-2 and TRBJ2-4, with D possibly being TRBD1 or TRBD2 (5 bases each). V shed 2 bases and J shed 6 bases, with 11 bases lying between them. Germline V gene sequence: CDR1 SGHTA, CDR2 FQGNSA. The CDR3 runs 14 residues. The CDR3 DNA is TGTGCCAGCAGCTTATTGGTAGGGACAAACATTCAGTACTTC. Its protein product is CASSLLVGTNIQYF.

The chain combines TRBV6-2 or TRBV6-3 with TRBJ1-2; TRBD1 matches 7 bases. J was trimmed by 5 bases and V by 7 bases; bases with no gene match: 10. Germline V gene sequence: CDR1 MNHEY, CDR2 SVGEGT. This CDR3 region has 14 residues. The CDR3 sequence is CASTSSGTAYGYTF. The DNA for the CDR3 is TGTGCCAGCACCTCCTCCGGGACAGCTTATGGCTACACCTTC.

This clonotype was seen only a few times. The chain carries TRBV27 and TRBJ2-1; D gene unclear. V lost 6 bases to trimming and J lost 5 bases, with 11 bases between them. The CDR3 has 13 amino acids. CDR1 is MNHEY, CDR2 SMNVEV, per germline (reference sequence). The CDR3 coding sequence is TGTGCCAGCAGGGGCGGAGCTAACAATGAGCAGTTCTTC. Protein: CASRGGANNEQFF.

The V gene is TRBV10-3, the J gene TRBJ2-3; D is ambiguous. V shed 6 bases and J shed 2 bases, with 9 bases lying between them. The length of the CDR3 is 13 residues. Looked up from germline, CDR1 is ENHRY and CDR2 is SYGVKD. The CDR3: CAIRVKDTDTQYF. The CDR3 DNA is TGTGCCATCAGGGTGAAAGACACAGATACGCAGTATTTT.

V gene TRBV20-1 combines with J gene TRBJ1-4; D is unresolved. V was cut by 1 base and J by 4 bases, with 4 bases left in between. The germline CDR1 and CDR2 sequences are DFQATT and SNEGSKA (reference sequence). This CDR3 has 12 residues. CDR3 coding DNA: TGCAGTGCTAGAGTCCATAATGAAAAACTGTTTTTT. Translation gives CSARVHNEKLFF.

CDR3: CATRRDLYGYTF. As DNA, the CDR3 is TGTGCCACGAGGAGAGACCTCTATGGCTACACCTTC. V is TRBV15 and J is TRBJ1-2, with unresolved D. This CDR3 has 12 amino acids. From germline, CDR1 is LNHNV and CDR2 YYDKDF (reference sequence). V was cut by 9 bases and J by 4 bases, with 12 bases left in between.

This clonotype was detected many times. V and J are TRBV5-1 and TRBJ2-4; TRBD2 matches at 9 bases. The trim removed 4 bases at V and 3 bases at J, leaving 8 bases unmatched. The CDR3 consists of 16 residues. In germline, CDR1 is SGHRS, CDR2 YFSETQ. The CDR3 nucleotides read TGCGCCAGCAGCGGCGGGGGGGTGACGGGCAAAAACATTCAGTACTTC. Amino acid sequence: CASSGGGVTGKNIQYF. Variable domain in full (rest from reference TRBV5-1 and TRBJ2-4): KAGVTQTPRYLIKTRGQQVTLSCSPISGHRSVSWYQQTPGQGLQFLFEYFSETQRNKGNFPGRFSGRQFSNSRSEMNVSTLELGDSALYLCASSGGGVTGKNIQYFGAGTRLSVL.

DNA for the CDR3: TGTGCCAGCTCTCCAACGAGGGCTCCCTCCTACGAGCAGTACTTC. The encoded protein is CASSPTRAPSYEQYF. The chain couples TRBV18 to TRBJ2-7, with D possibly matching TRBD2 (5 bases). CDR3 size: 15 residues. Trimming took off 6 bases at V and 0 bases at J, with 15 bases between the two ends. Germline assignment: CDR1 KGHSH and CDR2 LQKENI.

This clonotype was counted many times. J is TRBJ2-5 and V is TRBV12-3 or TRBV12-4, with D tentatively TRBD1 (5 bases). The CDR3 runs 15 residues. Trimming removed 3 bases at V and 2 bases at J, with 13 bases between. CDR3 amino acids: CASSFGWGDQETQYF. The DNA of the CDR3 is TGTGCCAGCAGTTTTGGATGGGGCGATCAAGAGACCCAGTACTTC.

This clonotype has more than one count but fewer than ten. The chain combines TRBV20-1 with TRBJ2-3; TRBD2 might be the D (6 bases). CDR1 DFQATT and CDR2 SNEGSKA come from the germline V gene (reference sequence). The V gene lost 7 bases and the J gene lost 0 bases, with 8 bases spanning the gap. CDR3 length: 12 residues. The DNA of the CDR3 is TGCAGTGGGGGGGATAGCACAGATACGCAGTATTTT. The encoded protein is CSGGDSTDTQYF.

The chain employs TRBV10-2 and TRBJ2-7, with a weak D call TRBD2 (5 bases). Trimming took off 10 bases at V and 0 bases at J, with 13 bases between the two ends. The CDR3 sequence is 13 residues long. The germline gives CDR1 WSHSY, CDR2 SAAADI. The CDR3 sequence is CATHEGRSYEQYF. For the CDR3, the DNA is TGCGCCACCCACGAGGGTCGCTCCTACGAGCAGTACTTC.